One sample yielded the 24 T cell receptor beta chains listed below, sequenced in a study of shared clonotypes between healthy human individuals. The method was immunoSEQ multiplex PCR; TCRdb's version includes in-frame clones alone and lacks a portion of them. The sample lists under 1 million clones; 80% to 95% were seen once. Naivety among CD8 cells was defined by CD45RO negativity and positive CCR7 selection, thereby excluding terminally differentiated effector memory CD45RA+ cells. Material: naive CD8+ T cells sorted from blood. These TCRs come from a young man in good health.

The genes are TRBV5-8 and TRBJ1-2; unclear D gene. The CDR3 has 14 amino acids. Trimming stripped 2 bases from V and 2 bases from J, with 10 bases between. CDR1 is SGHTS, CDR2 YDEGEE, per germline. This CDR3 reads CASSLLQDNYGYTF. In DNA, the CDR3 is TGTGCCAGCAGCTTACTTCAGGACAACTATGGCTACACCTTC.

In its sample, this clone was seen once. The chain has TRBV5-1 and TRBJ2-1; TRBD2 matches 10 bases. The length of the CDR3 is 16 residues. V gave up 0 bases and J gave up 8 bases; unmatched junction bases: 8. Germline assignment: CDR1 SGHRS and CDR2 YFSETQ. In DNA, the CDR3 is TGCGCCAGCAGCTTGGCCGTTGGTCTAGCGGGAGATGAGCAGTTCTTC. Residues: CASSLAVGLAGDEQFF.

This chain connects TRBV27 to TRBJ2-7; no definite D call. CDR3 size: 11 residues. Germline CDR1 MNHEY, CDR2 SMNVEV (reference sequence). Trimming cost V 5 bases and J 3 bases, with 5 bases left between them. CDR3 loop: CASSNHYEQYF. The CDR3 DNA reads TGTGCCAGCAGTAATCACTACGAGCAGTACTTC.

This clone was detected once. This chain joins TRBV7-6 and TRBJ2-7; D remains unclear. Germline assignment: CDR1 SGHVS and CDR2 FNYEAQ. This CDR3 has 13 residues. Trimming stripped 5 bases from V and 3 bases from J, with 11 bases between. CDR3 residues: CASSAGGDYEQYF. The CDR3 nucleotides are TGTGCCAGCAGCGCAGGTGGGGACTACGAGCAGTACTTC.

The rearrangement uses TRBV29-1 and TRBJ1-2; D is unclear. The CDR3 consists of 16 residues. In germline, CDR1 is SQVTM, CDR2 ANQGSEA. The V end was cut by 3 bases, the J end by 1 base, with 18 bases between. CDR3 protein: CSVENGRRSLNYGYTF. The DNA of the CDR3 is TGCAGCGTTGAGAACGGCAGGCGCAGTCTTAACTATGGCTACACCTTC.

J is TRBJ2-3 and V is TRBV29-1; D remains unclear. This CDR3 has 13 amino acids. V gave up 3 bases and J gave up 2 bases, with 9 bases separating them. The germline V gene has CDR1 SQVTM and CDR2 ANQGSEA. The CDR3: CSVEVGYTDTQYF. The CDR3 nucleotides read TGCAGCGTTGAGGTCGGGTACACAGATACGCAGTATTTT.

The rearrangement links TRBV9 to TRBJ2-7, with TRBD2 as a possible D gene (7 bases). CDR1 and CDR2 from the germline V gene are SGDLS and YYNGEE. V lost 4 bases, J lost 2 bases, and 19 bases lay in between. This CDR3 has 16 amino acids. CDR3 in amino acids: CASSPPGGRSAYEQYF. The CDR3 region has the DNA TGTGCCAGCAGCCCCCCCGGGGGGCGAAGCGCCTACGAGCAGTACTTC.

The chain uses TRBV11-2 and TRBJ2-7, with a tentative D call TRBD1 (6 bases). CDR1 is SGHAT and CDR2 is FQNNGV in the germline V gene. The CDR3 totals 15 residues. Trimming left V 4 bases short and J 2 bases short, with 15 bases between. The CDR3 DNA reads TGTGCCAGCAGCTCTCCAGGCGAGGGGGCCTACGAGCAGTACTTC. Protein: CASSSPGEGAYEQYF.

The chain combines TRBV6-1 with TRBJ2-7, with D perhaps TRBD2 (6 bases). This CDR3 has 15 residues. The germline gives CDR1 MNHNS, CDR2 SASEGT. V lost 4 bases to trimming and J lost 6 bases, with 19 bases between them. CDR3 protein: CASSARTLAEGEQYF. The CDR3 DNA reads as TGTGCCAGCAGTGCTCGGACTCTTGCGGAGGGCGAGCAGTACTTC.

This rearrangement joins TRBV7-9 to TRBJ2-3, with D hard to call. Germline lookup yields CDR1 SEHNR and CDR2 FQNEAQ (reference sequence). This CDR3 region has 16 residues. Trimming took 5 bases from V and 0 from J, leaving 15 bases between them. The CDR3 region is CASSGTASTSTDTQYF. The CDR3 coding sequence is TGTGCCAGCAGCGGAACGGCCAGTACTAGCACAGATACGCAGTATTTT.

V usage is TRBV9 and J usage is TRBJ2-7, with TRBD1 matching over 7 bases. Germline lookup yields CDR1 SGDLS and CDR2 YYNGEE. The CDR3 extends over 16 amino acids. V dropped 4 bases and J dropped 2; count of bases not matched to a gene: 12. The CDR3 nucleotides read TGTGCCAGCAGCCCACGACAGGGTTCGGGTCCCTACGAGCAGTACTTC. It translates to CASSPRQGSGPYEQYF.

The sample holds one count of this clone. This chain uses TRBV7-2 with TRBJ2-1, with 7 bases lining up with TRBD2. Germline CDR1 and CDR2: SGHTA and FQGNSA. The CDR3 is made up of 16 amino acids. Trimming removed 6 bases from V and 9 bases from J; junction bases left unmatched: 17. The CDR3 spells CASSPSGTNGFSEQFF. In DNA form, the CDR3 reads TGTGCCAGCAGTCCAAGCGGGACCAACGGTTTTAGTGAGCAGTTCTTC.

In DNA form, the CDR3 reads TGCAGCGTGACGGGGACAGAAAGCACCGGGGAGCTGTTTTTT. As protein: CSVTGTESTGELFF. V usage is TRBV29-1 and J usage is TRBJ2-2; 7 bases are shared with TRBD1. The CDR3 covers 14 residues. Germline loops: CDR1 SQVTM, CDR2 ANQGSEA. V dropped 6 bases and J dropped 4; count of bases not matched to a gene: 8.

This rearrangement joins TRBV10-3 to TRBJ2-7; D remains unclear. Trimming removed 3 bases at V and 0 bases at J, with 12 bases between. The CDR3 is made up of 15 amino acids. The germline V gene has CDR1 ENHRY and CDR2 SYGVKD. The CDR3 bases are TGTGCCATCAGTGATCTGGGCCTTAGCTCCTACGAGCAGTACTTC. Translated, it gives CAISDLGLSSYEQYF.

This clone came up once. V gene TRBV27 combines with J gene TRBJ2-7, with 11 bases identical to TRBD2. V shed 4 bases, J shed 3 bases, and the junction held 5 bases outside the gene matches. This CDR3 is built from 15 residues. Germline V gene data show CDR1 as MNHEY and CDR2 as SMNVEV (reference sequence). The CDR3 DNA follows: TGTGCCAGCAGTTCCCAGGGGACTAGCGGCTACGAGCAGTACTTC. It specifies CASSSQGTSGYEQYF.

Only one count was recorded for this clone. The V gene is TRBV7-9, the J gene TRBJ2-1; TRBD2 matches at 7 bases. The length of the CDR3 is 16 residues. V trimming: 4 bases; J trimming: 2 bases; junction bases outside the gene matches: 8. The V gene's germline CDR1 is SEHNR and CDR2 FQNEAQ (reference sequence). The CDR3: CASSSVAGPPYNEQFF. CDR3 DNA: TGTGCCAGCAGCTCCGTAGCGGGCCCACCCTACAATGAGCAGTTCTTC.

V is TRBV15 and J is TRBJ1-1; D unresolved. The CDR3 contains 15 residues. CDR1 is LNHNV and CDR2 is YYDKDF in the germline V gene (reference sequence). V was clipped by 0 bases and J by 4 bases, with 12 bases between them. Here the CDR3 reads CATSRDGVEGTEAFF. The CDR3 region has the DNA TGTGCCACCAGCAGAGATGGGGTGGAAGGCACTGAAGCTTTCTTT.

This sequence joins TRBV11-3 and TRBJ2-1; D assignment may be TRBD1 or TRBD2 (5 bases each). With 5 bases removed from V and 0 bases from J, the gap between germline ends came to 14 bases. The CDR3 is 16 residues long. CDR1 is SGHNT and CDR2 is YENEEA in the germline V gene. The CDR3 spells CASSPRDPSSYNEQFF. CDR3 bases: TGTGCCAGCAGCCCCCGGGACCCGAGCTCCTACAATGAGCAGTTCTTC.

In this sample, this clone turned up once. The chain combines TRBV7-3 with TRBJ2-2, with a possible D match to TRBD2 (5 bases). V was cut by 5 bases and J by 3 bases, with 10 bases left in between. This CDR3 is 14 amino acids long. Germline V gene lookup returns CDR1 SGHTA and CDR2 FQGTGA. CDR3 in amino acids: CASSLRAYTGELFF. CDR3 DNA: TGTGCCAGCAGCCTGCGGGCCTACACCGGGGAGCTGTTTTTT.

DNA of the CDR3: TGTGCCAGCAGCGACGAGCTCAATGAGCAGTTCTTC. Protein sequence: CASSDELNEQFF. The rearrangement joins TRBV7-9 to TRBJ2-1; D gene ambiguous. The V gene's germline CDR1 is SEHNR and CDR2 FQNEAQ (reference sequence). The CDR3 is 12 amino acids. The V end lost 5 bases, the J end lost 6 bases, and 8 bases lay between the germline ends.

The J gene is TRBJ2-5, the V gene TRBV7-7; D unclear. The CDR3 consists of 13 residues. CDR1 is SSHAT, CDR2 FNYEAQ, per germline (reference sequence). Trimming stripped 5 bases from V and 0 bases from J, with 7 bases between. CDR3 in amino acids: CASSLDYQETQYF. The CDR3 DNA reads TGTGCCAGCAGCCTAGATTACCAAGAGACCCAGTACTTC.

V usage is TRBV19 and J usage is TRBJ2-1; 9 nucleotides align to TRBD2. With 5 bases clipped from V and 1 base from J, the junction kept 3 bases outside the gene matches. This CDR3 is built from 15 residues. Per the germline V gene, CDR1 is LNHDA and CDR2 is SQIVND (reference sequence). The CDR3 DNA sequence: TGTGCCAGTAGTCTCGGACTAGCGTCCTACAATGAGCAGTTCTTC. This sequence encodes CASSLGLASYNEQFF.

With regard to this clone: Other DNA sequences in this specimen translate into the identical CDR3. V gene TRBV28 combines with J gene TRBJ2-2, with D possibly being TRBD2 (5 bases). In germline, CDR1 is MDHEN, CDR2 SYDVKM. V dropped 2 bases and J dropped 6 bases, with 10 bases sitting between them. This CDR3 spans 14 amino acids. In nucleotides, the CDR3 is TGTGCCAGCAGTTTAAGGTTAGCGTCCGGGGAGCTGTTTTTT. Protein sequence: CASSLRLASGELFF.

This rearrangement joins TRBV19 to TRBJ1-1; D is uncertain. The CDR3 covers 14 residues. Germline loops: CDR1 LNHDA, CDR2 SQIVND (reference sequence). V dropped 3 bases and J dropped 0 bases, with 8 bases sitting between them. The CDR3 DNA is TGTGCCAGTAGTATCAAGGGAATGAACACTGAAGCTTTCTTT. This encodes CASSIKGMNTEAFF.